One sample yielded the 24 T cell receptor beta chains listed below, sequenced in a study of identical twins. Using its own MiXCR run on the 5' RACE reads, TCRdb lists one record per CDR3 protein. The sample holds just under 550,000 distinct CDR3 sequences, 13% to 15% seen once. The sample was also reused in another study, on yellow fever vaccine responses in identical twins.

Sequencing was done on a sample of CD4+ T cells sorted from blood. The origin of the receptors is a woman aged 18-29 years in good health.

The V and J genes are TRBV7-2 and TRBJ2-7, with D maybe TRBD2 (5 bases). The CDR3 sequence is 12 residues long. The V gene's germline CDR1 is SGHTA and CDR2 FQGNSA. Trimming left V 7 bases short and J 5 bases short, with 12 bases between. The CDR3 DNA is TGTGCCAGCACCTTGAGGGTTCACGAGCAGTACTTC. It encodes CASTLRVHEQYF.

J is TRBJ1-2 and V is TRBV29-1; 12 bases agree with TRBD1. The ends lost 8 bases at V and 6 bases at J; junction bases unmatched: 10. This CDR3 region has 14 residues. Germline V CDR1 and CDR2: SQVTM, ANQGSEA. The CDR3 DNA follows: TGCAGCATGAGGGACAGGGGGCGGTTTGATGGCTACACCTTC. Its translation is CSMRDRGRFDGYTF.

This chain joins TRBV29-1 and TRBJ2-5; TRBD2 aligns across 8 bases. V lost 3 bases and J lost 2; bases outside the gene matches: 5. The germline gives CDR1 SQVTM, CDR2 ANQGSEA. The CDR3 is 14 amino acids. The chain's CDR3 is CSVDPKRGQETQYF. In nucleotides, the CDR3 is TGCAGCGTTGACCCAAAGCGGGGGCAAGAGACCCAGTACTTC. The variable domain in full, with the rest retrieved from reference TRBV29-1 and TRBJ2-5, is SAVISQKPSRDICQRGTSLTIQCQVDSQVTMMFWYRQQPGQSLTLIATANQGSEATYESGFVIDKFPISRPNLTFSTLTVSNMSPEDSSIYLCSVDPKRGQETQYFGPGTRLLVL.

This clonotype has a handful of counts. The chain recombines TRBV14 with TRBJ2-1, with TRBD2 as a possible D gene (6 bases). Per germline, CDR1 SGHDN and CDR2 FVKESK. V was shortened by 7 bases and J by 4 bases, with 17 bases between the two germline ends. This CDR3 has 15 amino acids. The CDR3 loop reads CASTKRAGKYNEQFF. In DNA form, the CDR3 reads TGTGCCAGCACCAAGCGGGCGGGCAAATACAATGAGCAGTTCTTC.

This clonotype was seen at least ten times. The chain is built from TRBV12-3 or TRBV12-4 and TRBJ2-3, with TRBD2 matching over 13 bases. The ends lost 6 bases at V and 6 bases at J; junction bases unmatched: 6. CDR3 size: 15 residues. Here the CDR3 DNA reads TGTGCCAGCAGACCACCGGGACTAGCGGGGGATACGCAGTATTTT. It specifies CASRPPGLAGDTQYF.

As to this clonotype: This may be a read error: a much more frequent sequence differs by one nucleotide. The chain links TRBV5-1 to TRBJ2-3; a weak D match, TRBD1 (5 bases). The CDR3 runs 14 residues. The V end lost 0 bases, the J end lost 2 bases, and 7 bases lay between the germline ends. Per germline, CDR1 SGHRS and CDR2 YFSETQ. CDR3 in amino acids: CASSLEGNTDTQYF. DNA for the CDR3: TGCGCCAGCAGCTTGGAGGGGAACACAGATACGCAGTATTTT.

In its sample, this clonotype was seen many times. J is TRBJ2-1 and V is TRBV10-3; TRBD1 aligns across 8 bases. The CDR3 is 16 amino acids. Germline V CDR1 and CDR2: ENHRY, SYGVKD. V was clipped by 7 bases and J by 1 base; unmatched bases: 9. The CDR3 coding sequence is TGTGCCATCACCGCGTCGACAGGGGAGTCCTACAATGAGCAGTTCTTC. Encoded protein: CAITASTGESYNEQFF.

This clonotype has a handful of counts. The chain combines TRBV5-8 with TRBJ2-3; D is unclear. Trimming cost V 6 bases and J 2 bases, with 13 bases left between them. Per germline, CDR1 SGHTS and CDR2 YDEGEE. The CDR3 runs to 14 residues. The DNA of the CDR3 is TGTGCCAGCACCTATCAGGTTCACACAGATACGCAGTATTTT. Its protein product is CASTYQVHTDTQYF.

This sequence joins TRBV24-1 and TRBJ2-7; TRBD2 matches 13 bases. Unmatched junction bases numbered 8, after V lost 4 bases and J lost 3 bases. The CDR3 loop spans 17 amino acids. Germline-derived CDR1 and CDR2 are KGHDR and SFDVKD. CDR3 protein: CATSERTSGSGFYEQYF. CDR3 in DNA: TGTGCCACCAGTGAGAGGACTAGCGGGAGTGGTTTCTACGAGCAGTACTTC.

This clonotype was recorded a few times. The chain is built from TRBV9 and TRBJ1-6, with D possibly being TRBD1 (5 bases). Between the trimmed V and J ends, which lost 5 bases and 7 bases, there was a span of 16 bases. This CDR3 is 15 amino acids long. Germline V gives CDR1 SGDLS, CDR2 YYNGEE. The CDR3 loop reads CASRARDGGNSPLHF. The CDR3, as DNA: TGTGCCAGCAGAGCCCGGGACGGAGGGAATTCACCCCTCCACTTT.

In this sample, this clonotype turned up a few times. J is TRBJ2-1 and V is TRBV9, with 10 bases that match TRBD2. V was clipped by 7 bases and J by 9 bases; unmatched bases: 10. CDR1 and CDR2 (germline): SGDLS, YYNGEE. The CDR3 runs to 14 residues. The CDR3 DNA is TGTGCCAGCGCCTTAGCGGGAGGCCGGGGTGAGCAGTTCTTC. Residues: CASALAGGRGEQFF.

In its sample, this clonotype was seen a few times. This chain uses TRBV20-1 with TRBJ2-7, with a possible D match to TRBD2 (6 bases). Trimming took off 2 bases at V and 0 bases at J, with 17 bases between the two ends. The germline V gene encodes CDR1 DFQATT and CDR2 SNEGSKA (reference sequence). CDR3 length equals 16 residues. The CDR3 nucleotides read TGCAGTGCTAGAAGGCCGGGCGGCGGGGTCTCCTACGAGCAGTACTTC. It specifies CSARRPGGGVSYEQYF.

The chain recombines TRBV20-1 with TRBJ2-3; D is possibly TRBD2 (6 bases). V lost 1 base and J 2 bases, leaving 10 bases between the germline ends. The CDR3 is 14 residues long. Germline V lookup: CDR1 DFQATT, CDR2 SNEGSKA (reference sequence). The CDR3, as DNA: TGCAGTGCTAGAGCCGGGGGAGTCACAGATACGCAGTATTTT. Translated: CSARAGGVTDTQYF.

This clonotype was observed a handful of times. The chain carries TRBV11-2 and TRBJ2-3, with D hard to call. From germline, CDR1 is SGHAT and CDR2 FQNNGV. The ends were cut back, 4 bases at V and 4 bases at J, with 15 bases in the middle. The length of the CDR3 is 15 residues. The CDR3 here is CASSSNRVGADTQYF. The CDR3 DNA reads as TGTGCCAGCAGCTCTAATAGGGTTGGGGCAGATACGCAGTATTTT.

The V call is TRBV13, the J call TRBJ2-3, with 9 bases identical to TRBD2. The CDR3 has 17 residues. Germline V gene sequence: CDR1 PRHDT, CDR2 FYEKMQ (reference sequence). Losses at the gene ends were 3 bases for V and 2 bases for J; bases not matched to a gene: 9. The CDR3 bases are TGTGCCAGCAGCTTGACGGATCGACTAGCGGCCACAGATACGCAGTATTTT. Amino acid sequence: CASSLTDRLAATDTQYF. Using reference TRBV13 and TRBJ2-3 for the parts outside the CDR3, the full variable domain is AAGVIQSPRHLIKEKRETATLKCYPIPRHDTVYWYQQGPGQDPQFLISFYEKMQSDKGSIPDRFSAQQFSDYHSELNMSSLELGDSALYFCASSLTDRLAATDTQYFGPGTRLTVL.

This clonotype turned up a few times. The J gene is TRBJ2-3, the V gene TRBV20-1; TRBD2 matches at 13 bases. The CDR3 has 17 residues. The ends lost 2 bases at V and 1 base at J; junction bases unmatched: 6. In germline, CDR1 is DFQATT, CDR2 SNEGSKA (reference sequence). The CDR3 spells CSARRLAGGLGTDTQYF. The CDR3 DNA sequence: TGCAGTGCTAGACGACTAGCGGGGGGCCTTGGCACAGATACGCAGTATTTT.

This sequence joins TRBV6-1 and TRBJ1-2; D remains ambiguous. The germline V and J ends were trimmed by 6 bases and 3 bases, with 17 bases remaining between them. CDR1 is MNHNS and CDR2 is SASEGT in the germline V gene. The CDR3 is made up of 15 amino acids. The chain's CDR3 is CASRQSRGSHYGYTF. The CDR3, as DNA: TGTGCCAGCAGACAGAGTCGGGGATCCCACTATGGCTACACCTTC.

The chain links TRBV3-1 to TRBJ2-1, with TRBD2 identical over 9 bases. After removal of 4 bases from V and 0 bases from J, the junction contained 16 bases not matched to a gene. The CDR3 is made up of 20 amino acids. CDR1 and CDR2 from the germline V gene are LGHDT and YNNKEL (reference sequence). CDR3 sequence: CASSRKRVAGAWSSYNEQFF. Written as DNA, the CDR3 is TGTGCCAGCAGCCGTAAAAGGGTAGCGGGGGCTTGGAGCTCCTACAATGAGCAGTTCTTC.

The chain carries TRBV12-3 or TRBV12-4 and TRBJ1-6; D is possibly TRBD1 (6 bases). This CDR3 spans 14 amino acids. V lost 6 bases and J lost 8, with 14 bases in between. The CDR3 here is CASRWDTAHSPLHF. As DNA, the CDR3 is TGTGCCAGCAGGTGGGACACTGCTCATTCACCCCTCCACTTT.

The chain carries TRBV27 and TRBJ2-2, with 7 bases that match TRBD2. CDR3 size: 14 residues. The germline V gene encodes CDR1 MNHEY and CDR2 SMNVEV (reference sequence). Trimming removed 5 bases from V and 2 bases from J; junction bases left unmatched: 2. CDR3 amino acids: CASSRDYNTGELFF. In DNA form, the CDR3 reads TGTGCCAGCAGTCGGGACTACAACACCGGGGAGCTGTTTTTT.

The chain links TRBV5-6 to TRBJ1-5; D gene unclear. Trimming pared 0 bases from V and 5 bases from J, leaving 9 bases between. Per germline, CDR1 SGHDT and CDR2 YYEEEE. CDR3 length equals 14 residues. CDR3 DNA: TGTGCCAGCAGCTTGGGAGGGAACTATCAGCCCCAGCATTTT. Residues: CASSLGGNYQPQHF.

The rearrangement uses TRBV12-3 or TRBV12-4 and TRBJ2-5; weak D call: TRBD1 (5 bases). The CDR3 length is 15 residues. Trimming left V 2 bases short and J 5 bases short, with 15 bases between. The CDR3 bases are TGTGCCAGCAGTTTATTGGCAGGGTCTTCGGAGACCCAGTACTTC. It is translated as CASSLLAGSSETQYF.

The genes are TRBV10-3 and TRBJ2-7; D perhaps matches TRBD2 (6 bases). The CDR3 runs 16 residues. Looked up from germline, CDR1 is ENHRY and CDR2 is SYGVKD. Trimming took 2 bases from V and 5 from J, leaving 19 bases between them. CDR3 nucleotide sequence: TGTGCCATCAGTGAGAAGGACGGGAGAGCCCTCGACGAGCAGTACTTC. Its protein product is CAISEKDGRALDEQYF.

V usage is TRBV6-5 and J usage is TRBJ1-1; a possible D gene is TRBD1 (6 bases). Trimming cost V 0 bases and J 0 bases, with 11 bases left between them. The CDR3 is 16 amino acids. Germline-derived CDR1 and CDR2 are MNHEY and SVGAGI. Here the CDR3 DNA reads TGTGCCAGCAGTTACTCGTCCGGGACAATGAACACTGAAGCTTTCTTT. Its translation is CASSYSSGTMNTEAFF.